Listed below are T cell receptor beta chains from one sample, sequenced in a study of CD8+CD57+ T cells in acquired aplastic anemia. One entry per CDR3 protein results from TCRdb running MiXCR on the reads. The sample shows fewer than 300,000 distinct CDR3 sequences, 82% of them seen only once. What was sequenced was sorted CD4+, CD8+, or CD8+CD57+ T cells (not recorded which) from PBMCs. These receptors all come from a human donor with aplastic anemia. The CDR3 runs from the conserved cysteine through the conserved F or W. A D gene is named only where the DNA matches it firmly. For some rows the clone size is stated as once, few or many, or as a class when expanded; others skip it.

-,TRBD1,TRBJ1-1,TRBV20-1,CSARTGLNTEAFF,TGCAGTGCCCGGACAGGGCTGAACACTGAAGCTTTCTTT
-,-,TRBJ2-7,TRBV15,CATSREGGGGEQYF,TGTGCCACCAGCAGAGAGGGCGGGGGCGGCGAGCAGTACTTC
-,-,TRBJ1-6,TRBV10-3,CAISEGSYLHF,TGTGCCATCAGTGAAGGGAGCTACCTCCACTTT
-,-,TRBJ1-1,TRBV10-3,CAISESGRTMNTEAFF,TGTGCCATCAGTGAGTCGGGGAGGACCATGAACACTGAAGCTTTCTTT
once,-,TRBJ2-2,TRBV9,CASSSFWGYDEELFF,TGTGCCAGCAGTTCATTTTGGGGGTACGACGAGGAGCTGTTTTTT
-,-,TRBJ2-3,TRBV7-8,CASRDGGTAKQYF,TGTGCCAGCAGGGACGGGGGCACTGCTAAGCAGTATTTT
-,TRBD1,TRBJ2-2,TRBV12-3/TRBV12-4,CASSLQGVDTGELFF,TGTGCCAGCAGCCTCCAGGGGGTGGACACCGGGGAGCTGTTTTTT
-,-,TRBJ2-2,TRBV10-3,CAISDGYGELFF,TGTGCCATCAGTGATGGGTACGGGGAGCTGTTTTTT
few,TRBD2,TRBJ2-5,TRBV7-6,CASSLGLAVAETQYF,TGTGCCAGCAGCTTGGGACTAGCGGTAGCAGAGACCCAGTACTTC
-,-,TRBJ2-7,TRBV4-1,CASSRVLTYEQYF,TGCGCCAGCAGCCGAGTCCTAACCTACGAGCAGTACTTC
-,-,TRBJ2-5,TRBV15,CATSRVSDQEAQYF,TGTGCCACCAGCAGAGTCAGCGATCAAGAGGCCCAGTACTTC
-,-,TRBJ2-7,TRBV20-1,CSVSPLYEQYF,TGCAGTGTGTCCCCTCTCTACGAGCAGTACTTC
-,-,TRBJ2-6,TRBV7-2,CASSFAAGEAALVLTF,TGTGCCAGCAGCTTTGCGGCAGGCGAGGCAGCCCTTGTCCTGACTTTC
-,-,TRBJ2-3,TRBV24-1,CATSDLGDPSTDTQYF,TGTGCCACCAGTGATTTGGGGGACCCGAGCACAGATACGCAGTATTTT
few,-,TRBJ2-5,TRBV7-9,CASSLGASHDTQYF,TGTGCCAGCAGCTTAGGCGCCAGCCACGATACCCAGTATTTC
few,-,TRBJ1-5,TRBV29-1,CSVEPGTGQPQHF,TGCAGCGTTGAGCCCGGGACCGGCCAGCCCCAGCATTTT
once,TRBD1,TRBJ2-3,TRBV9,CASSVAGQTTDTYF,TGTGCCAGCAGCGTAGCGGGACAGACCACAGATACGTATTTT
-,TRBD1,TRBJ2-1,TRBV20-1,CSAPGQGAHEQFF,TGCAGTGCCCCGGGACAGGGGGCCCACGAGCAGTTCTTC
-,-,TRBJ2-3,TRBV2,CASSPTGVPDAQYF,TGTGCCAGCAGTCCGACGGGAGTTCCCGATGCGCAGTATTTT
-,-,TRBJ1-4,TRBV19,CASRTENEKLFF,TGTGCCAGCCGGACAGAGAATGAAAAACTGTTTTTT
-,TRBD2,TRBJ2-7,TRBV9,CATSDGRGTYEQYF,TGTGCCACCAGCGACGGGAGGGGGACCTACGAGCAGTACTTC
-,-,TRBJ1-4,TRBV10-3,CAISEPVCGGIGEKLFF,TGTGCCATCAGTGAGCCGGTTTGTGGGGGAATAGGCGAAAAACTGTTTTTT
-,-,TRBJ1-5,TRBV10-3,CAISEYTGSNQPQHF,TGTGCCATCAGTGAGTATACAGGGAGTAATCAGCCCCAGCATTTT
-,-,TRBJ1-2,TRBV7-8,CASSFHPDATAGSTF,TGTGCCAGCAGCTTTCATCCAGACGCCACAGCTGGCTCCACCTTC
-,-,TRBJ2-3,TRBV7-6,CASSLAHTRKDTQYF,TGTGCCAGCAGCTTAGCCCACACAAGAAAAGATACGCAGTATTTT